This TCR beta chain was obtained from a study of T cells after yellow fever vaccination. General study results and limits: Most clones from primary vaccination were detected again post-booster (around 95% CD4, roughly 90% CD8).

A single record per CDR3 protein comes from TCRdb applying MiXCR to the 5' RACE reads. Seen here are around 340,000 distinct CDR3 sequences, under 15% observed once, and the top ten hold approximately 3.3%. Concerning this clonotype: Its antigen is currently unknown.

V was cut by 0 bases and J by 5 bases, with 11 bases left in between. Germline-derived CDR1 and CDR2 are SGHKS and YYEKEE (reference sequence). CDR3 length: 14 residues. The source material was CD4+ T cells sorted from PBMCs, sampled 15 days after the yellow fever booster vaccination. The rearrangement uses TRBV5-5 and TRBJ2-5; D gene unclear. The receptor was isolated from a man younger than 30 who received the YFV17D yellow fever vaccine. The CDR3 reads CASSLDGVGETQYF. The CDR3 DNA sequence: TGTGCCAGCAGCTTGGATGGGGTCGGGGAGACCCAGTACTTC.